This T cell receptor (beta chain) was sequenced during a study of control samples from healthy donors and cancer patients (dated by TCRdb to 2019 to 2021). The germline V gene yields SGHRS for CDR1 and YFSETQ for CDR2. From cysteine to phenylalanine, the CDR3 is 17 amino acids long. The sequence is cut down to CDR3 DNA, 51 bases in frame from base 1. Here V drops 4 bases and J drops 0 bases, and the junction holds 10 bases not matched to any gene. In regard to this clone: Its recognized antigen is unknown. Base-call qualities are not available, and no considerably larger clone is one nucleotide away.

The library was produced with the immunoSEQ multiplex PCR assay. In TCRdb, the immuneACCESS table is reduced to in-frame sequences with V and J assigned. These tables do not hold every clone; where another copy was compared, an unresolved V gene accounts for under half, and the others remain unexplained. The table for this sample lists 60,000 to 75,000 clones; 75% to 85% of them were counted only once. Roughly 6% of the sample goes to the ten largest clones. This receptor was obtained from a man aged 40-49 years in good health. In this chain, TRBV5-1 is recombined with TRBJ2-3; TRBD2 aligns with 8 central bases. The sequencing input was blood. For the CDR3, the sequence is CASSPRKGGGSTDTQYF. The DNA sequence is as follows: TGCGCCAGCAGCCCCCGGAAAGGCGGGGGGAGCACAGATACGCAGTATTTT.